This T cell receptor beta chain emerged from a study of T cell repertoires in cytomegalovirus infection. On the study more broadly: The study used recently identified HLA-C-restricted and well-studied HLA-B-restricted CMV epitopes. In public TCR beta signatures, there were indications of both CMV infection and matching HLA type.

TCRdb processed the reads anew with MiXCR; each CDR3 protein has one entry. This table holds 250,000 to 300,000 distinct CDR3 sequences, roughly a fifth found once. This clonotype was seen once. Its antigen is unknown. Study results and limitations: HLA-C-restricted TCR beta clonotypes specific for CMV led the ex vivo response.

This CDR3 is 13 amino acids long. Germline V gene data show CDR1 as MNHNS and CDR2 as SASEGT. The J segment lost 4 bases and the V segment lost 7 bases, leaving 6 bases of the junction unmatched. Sequences were derived from cultured PBMCs, sampled from culture after CMV antigen stimulation. The rearrangement joins TRBV6-1 to TRBJ2-5; 7 bases are a match to TRBD1. This clonotype was obtained from a human donor in good health (CMV status not recorded). Some clones in this sample may be carry-over from other donors' samples. CDR3 DNA sequence: TGTGCCAGCATAAGGGGGCGCGGAGAGACCCAGTACTTC. As protein: CASIRGRGETQYF.